The sequence of this T cell receptor beta chain was determined in a study of T cell changes during pregnancy in multiple sclerosis. V gave up 6 bases and J gave up 6 bases; unmatched junction bases: 3. The CDR3 totals 14 residues. Looked up from germline, CDR1 is SNHLY and CDR2 is FYNNEI. The data were produced by immunoSEQ multiplex PCR, yet TCRdb's version contains in-frame clones alone and is incomplete. Of about 61,000 clones in the sample, more than 80% were seen once. The V call is TRBV2, the J call TRBJ2-4, with TRBD1 matching over 12 bases. This specimen consisted of peripheral blood, obtained in the first trimester of pregnancy. The sequence was collected from a female donor in good health, enrolled as a control in a pregnancy study. CDR3 in amino acids: CASSRGQGANIQYF. CDR3 DNA: TGTGCCAGCAGCCGGGGACAGGGGGCAAACATTCAGTACTTC. The full variable domain, in which reference TRBV2 and TRBJ2-4 provide the parts outside the CDR3, is EPEVTQTPSHQVTQMGQEVILRCVPISNHLYFYWYRQILGQKVEFLVSFYNNEISEKSEIFDDQFSVERPDGSNFTLKIRSTKLEDSAMYFCASSRGQGANIQYFGAGTRLSVL.